This T cell receptor beta chain comes out of a study of T cell responses to AZD1222 COVID-19 vaccine. Germline assignment: CDR1 SGHNT and CDR2 YENEEA. The V and J ends lost 0 bases and 1 base respectively, with 6 bases between them. This CDR3 has 15 amino acids. Regarding the study as a whole: There were repertoire samples only from the period after the peak T cell response. Close to half of all spike-specific TCRs reportedly target regions of the variants that are unmutated. Clonal diversity was possibly underestimated, and the donors were mostly white British, with more females. Baseline seropositivity occurred in only a handful of AZD1222 recipients.

On this clone: Its antigen remains unknown.

Sequencing was performed with immunoSEQ multiplex PCR; in TCRdb, only in-frame clones are kept and a portion is missing. This sample has 200,000 to 250,000 clones, with approximately 94% found just once. Specimen: peripheral blood, collected 28 days after the second dose of the MenACWY control vaccine. V usage is TRBV11-3 and J usage is TRBJ2-2; D gene ambiguous. The clonotype comes from an adult who received the MenACWY meningococcal vaccine as a control. The CDR3 sequence: CASSLEAGNTGELFF. The CDR3 nucleotides are TGTGCCAGCAGCTTAGAGGCCGGGAACACCGGGGAGCTGTTTTTT.